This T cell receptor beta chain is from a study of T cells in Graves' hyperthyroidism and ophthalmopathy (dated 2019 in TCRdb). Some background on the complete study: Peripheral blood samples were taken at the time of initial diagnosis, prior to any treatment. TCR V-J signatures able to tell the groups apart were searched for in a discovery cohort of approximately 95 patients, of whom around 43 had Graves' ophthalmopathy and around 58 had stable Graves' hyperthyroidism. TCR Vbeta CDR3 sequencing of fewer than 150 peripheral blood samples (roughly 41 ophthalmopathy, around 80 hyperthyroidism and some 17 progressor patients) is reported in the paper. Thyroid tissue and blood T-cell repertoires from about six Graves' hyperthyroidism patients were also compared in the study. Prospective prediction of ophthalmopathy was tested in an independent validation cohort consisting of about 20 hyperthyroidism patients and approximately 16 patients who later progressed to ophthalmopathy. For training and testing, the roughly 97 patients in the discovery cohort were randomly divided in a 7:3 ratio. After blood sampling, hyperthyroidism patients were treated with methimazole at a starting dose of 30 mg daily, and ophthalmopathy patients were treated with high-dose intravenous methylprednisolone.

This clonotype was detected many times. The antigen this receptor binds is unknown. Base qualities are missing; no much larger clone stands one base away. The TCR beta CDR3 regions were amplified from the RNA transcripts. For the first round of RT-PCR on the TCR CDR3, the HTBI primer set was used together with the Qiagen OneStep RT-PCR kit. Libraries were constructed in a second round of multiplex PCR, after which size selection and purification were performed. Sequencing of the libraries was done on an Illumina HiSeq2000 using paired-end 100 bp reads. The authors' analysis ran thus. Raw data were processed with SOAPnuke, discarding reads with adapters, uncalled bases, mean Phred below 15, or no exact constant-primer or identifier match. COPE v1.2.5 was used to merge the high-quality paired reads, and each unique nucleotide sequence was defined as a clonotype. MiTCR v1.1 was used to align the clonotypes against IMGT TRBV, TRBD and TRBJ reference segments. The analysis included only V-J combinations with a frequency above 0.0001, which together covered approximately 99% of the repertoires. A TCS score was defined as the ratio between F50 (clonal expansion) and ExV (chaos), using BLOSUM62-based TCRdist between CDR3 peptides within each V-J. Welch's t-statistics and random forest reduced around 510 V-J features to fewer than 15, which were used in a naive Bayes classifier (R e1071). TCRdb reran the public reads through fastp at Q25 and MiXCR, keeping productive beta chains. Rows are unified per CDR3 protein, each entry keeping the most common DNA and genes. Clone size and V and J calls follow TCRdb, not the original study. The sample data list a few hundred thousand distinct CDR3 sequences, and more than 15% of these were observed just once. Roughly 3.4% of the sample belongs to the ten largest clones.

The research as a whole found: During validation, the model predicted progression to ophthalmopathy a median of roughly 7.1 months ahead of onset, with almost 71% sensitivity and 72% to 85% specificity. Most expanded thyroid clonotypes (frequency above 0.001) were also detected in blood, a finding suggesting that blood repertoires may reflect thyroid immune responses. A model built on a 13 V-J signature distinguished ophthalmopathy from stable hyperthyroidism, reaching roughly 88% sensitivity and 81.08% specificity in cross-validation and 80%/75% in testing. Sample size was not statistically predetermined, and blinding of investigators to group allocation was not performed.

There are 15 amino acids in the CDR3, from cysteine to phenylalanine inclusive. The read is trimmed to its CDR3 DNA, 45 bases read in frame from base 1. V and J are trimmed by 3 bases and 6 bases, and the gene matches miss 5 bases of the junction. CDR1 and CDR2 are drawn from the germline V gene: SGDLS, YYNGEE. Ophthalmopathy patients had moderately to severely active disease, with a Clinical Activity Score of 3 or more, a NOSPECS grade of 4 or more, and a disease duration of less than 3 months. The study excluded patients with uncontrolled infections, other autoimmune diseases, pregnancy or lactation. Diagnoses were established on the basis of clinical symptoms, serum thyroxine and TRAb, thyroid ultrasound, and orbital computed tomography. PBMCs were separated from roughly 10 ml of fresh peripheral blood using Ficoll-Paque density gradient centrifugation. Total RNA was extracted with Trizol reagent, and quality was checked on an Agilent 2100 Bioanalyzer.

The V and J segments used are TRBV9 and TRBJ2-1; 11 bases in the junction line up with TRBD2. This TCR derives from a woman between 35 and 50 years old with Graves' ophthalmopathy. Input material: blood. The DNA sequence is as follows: TGTGCCAGCAGCGCGGGGACTAGCGGCTTCAATGAGCAGTTCTTC. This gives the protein CASSAGTSGFNEQFF. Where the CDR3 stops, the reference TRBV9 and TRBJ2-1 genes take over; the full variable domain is DSGVTQTPKHLITATGQRVTLRCSPRSGDLSVYWYQQSLDQGLQFLIQYYNGEERAKGNILERFSAQQFPDLHSELNLSSLELGDSALYFCASSAGTSGFNEQFFGPGTRLTVL.